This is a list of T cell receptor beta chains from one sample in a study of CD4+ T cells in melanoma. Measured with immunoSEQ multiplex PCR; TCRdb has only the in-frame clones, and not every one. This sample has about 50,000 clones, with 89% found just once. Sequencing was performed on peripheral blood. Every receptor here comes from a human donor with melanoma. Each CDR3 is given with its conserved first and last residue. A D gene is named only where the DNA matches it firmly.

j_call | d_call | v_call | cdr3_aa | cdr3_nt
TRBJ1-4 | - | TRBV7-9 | CASSLGGAQEKLFF | TGTGCCAGCAGCTTAGGGGGGGCGCAAGAAAAACTGTTTTTT
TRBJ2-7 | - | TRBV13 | CASSLGLDGEAYEQYF | TGTGCCAGCAGCTTAGGCCTAGATGGTGAAGCGTACGAGCAGTACTTC
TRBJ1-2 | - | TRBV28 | CATASTNYGYTF | TGTGCCACCGCCTCCACTAACTATGGCTACACCTTC
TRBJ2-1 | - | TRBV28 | CASSPLTNLFYNEQFF | TGTGCCAGCAGTCCCCTCACCAATCTCTTCTACAATGAGCAGTTCTTC
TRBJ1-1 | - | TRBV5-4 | CASSLGGPEAFF | TGTGCCAGCAGCTTGGGGGGGCCTGAAGCTTTCTTT
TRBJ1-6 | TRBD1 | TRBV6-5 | CASSYRGTGRSPLHF | TGTGCCAGCAGTTACCGGGGGACAGGGCGCTCACCCCTCCACTTT
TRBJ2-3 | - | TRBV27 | CASSFRLTDTQYF | TGTGCCAGCAGTTTTCGGCTCACAGATACGCAGTATTTT
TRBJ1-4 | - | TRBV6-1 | CASGEAPDSGEKLFF | TGTGCCAGCGGTGAAGCCCCGGACAGCGGGGAAAAACTGTTTTTT
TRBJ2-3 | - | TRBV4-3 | CASSQGPQTTDTQYF | TGCGCCAGCAGCCAAGGCCCCCAGACCACAGATACGCAGTATTTT
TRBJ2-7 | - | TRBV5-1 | CASSLVGDGWEQYF | TGCGCCAGCAGCTTGGTAGGGGACGGGTGGGAGCAGTACTTC
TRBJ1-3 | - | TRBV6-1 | CASSGGGNAGNTIYF | TGTGCCAGCAGCGGGGGGGGGAACGCTGGAAACACCATATATTTT